A single sample is the source of the 12 T cell receptor beta chains below, sequenced in a study of beta chain features in type 1 diabetes. Study outcomes and limitations: Moderate but significant shortening of TCRB CDR3s was recorded in all four CD4+ subsets from Type 1 diabetes patients.

For these TCRs, the target antigens are not known. The whole isolated RNA underwent reverse transcription, so sequencing captured expressed TCRB transcripts. Data came from immunoSEQ multiplex PCR; TCRdb stores just in-frame clones and leaves some out. The table includes 150,000 to 200,000 clones, approximately 8.1% detected once. Sample: central memory CD4+ T cells from blood. These receptors came from a man younger than 30 with type 1 diabetes.

This clone turned up a few times. The CDR3 loop reads CASSPPAPAGARYEQYF. For the CDR3, the DNA is TGTGCCAGCAGTCCGCCCGCCCCGGCAGGGGCGCGCTACGAGCAGTACTTC. V and J are TRBV28 and TRBJ2-7; maybe TRBD1 (6 bases). Germline CDR1 MDHEN, CDR2 SYDVKM. Trimming removed 5 bases from V and 3 bases from J, with 23 bases in between. The CDR3 extends over 17 amino acids.

This clone was observed a few times. The V gene is TRBV27, the J gene TRBJ2-3, with a tentative D call TRBD2 (6 bases). Deletions cut 2 bases from V and 1 base from J, with 7 bases between. CDR1 MNHEY and CDR2 SMNVEV come from the germline V gene (reference sequence). This CDR3 region has 14 residues. The CDR3, as DNA: TGTGCCAGCAGTTTAAGGAGGGGCACAGATACGCAGTATTTT. Translating it yields CASSLRRGTDTQYF.

The chain has TRBV7-2 and TRBJ2-5; no definite D call. This CDR3 spans 14 amino acids. Germline V gene data show CDR1 as SGHTA and CDR2 as FQGNSA. V lost 8 bases and J lost 4, with 17 bases in between. As DNA, the CDR3 is TGTGCCAGCCAACGCAGGTCTACGTCAGAGACCCAGTACTTC. Translating gives CASQRRSTSETQYF.

In this sample, this clone turned up a few times. The V call is TRBV2, the J call TRBJ1-1; perhaps TRBD1 as D (6 bases). V lost 10 bases and J 1 base, leaving 13 bases between the germline ends. The germline gives CDR1 SNHLY, CDR2 FYNNEI. CDR3 length equals 13 residues. The CDR3 coding sequence is TGTGCCACCCAAAACAGGGAGAACACTGAAGCTTTCTTT. It encodes CATQNRENTEAFF. Supplemented by reference TRBV2 and TRBJ1-1, the full variable domain reads EPEVTQTPSHQVTQMGQEVILRCVPISNHLYFYWYRQILGQKVEFLVSFYNNEISEKSEIFDDQFSVERPDGSNFTLKIRSTKLEDSAMYFCATQNRENTEAFFGQGTRLTVV.

This clone has a handful of counts. The J gene is TRBJ1-4, the V gene TRBV5-1, with 9 bases that match TRBD1. Germline CDR1 reads SGHRS; CDR2 reads YFSETQ. The CDR3 consists of 15 residues. The junction had 9 bases not matched to a gene; V was cut back by 4 bases and J by 8 bases. CDR3 bases: TGCGCCAGCAGCGATGTACAGGGGGCAAAGGAAAAACTGTTTTTT. Residues: CASSDVQGAKEKLFF.

This sequence joins TRBV11-2 and TRBJ2-2; 11 positions match TRBD2. Germline V lookup: CDR1 SGHAT, CDR2 FQNNGV. There are 16 residues in the CDR3. The junction had 4 bases not matched to a gene; V was cut back by 1 base and J by 6 bases. DNA for the CDR3: TGTGCCAGCAGCTTAGTTAGCGGGGGGGCCGCCGGGGAGCTGTTTTTT. Protein sequence: CASSLVSGGAAGELFF.

This clone came up a few times. V and J are TRBV2 and TRBJ2-3, with 9 nucleotides matching TRBD2. CDR3 length equals 15 residues. CDR1 SNHLY and CDR2 FYNNEI come from the germline V gene. Germline trimming cut 6 bases from V and 1 base from J; bases unmatched to any gene: 5. The CDR3 DNA reads TGTGCCAGCAGGGTTCGACTAGCGGGCACAGATACGCAGTATTTT. It codes for CASRVRLAGTDTQYF.

The V gene is TRBV4-3, the J gene TRBJ1-1; D possibly corresponds to TRBD1 (6 bases). This CDR3 has 14 amino acids. With 6 bases removed from V and 4 bases from J, the gap between germline ends came to 15 bases. In germline, CDR1 is LGHNA, CDR2 YSLEER. The CDR3 here is CASSLYRGGTEAFF. In DNA form, the CDR3 reads TGCGCCAGCAGTCTTTACAGAGGGGGCACTGAAGCTTTCTTT.

This clone has more than one count but fewer than ten. The J gene is TRBJ2-7, the V gene TRBV29-1, with 7 positions matching TRBD2. CDR3 length: 13 residues. Germline trimming cut 6 bases from V and 5 bases from J; bases unmatched to any gene: 10. CDR1 and CDR2 (germline): SQVTM, ANQGSEA. This CDR3 reads CSVSGRGDNEQYF. CDR3 nucleotides: TGCAGCGTCTCTGGGAGGGGTGACAACGAGCAGTACTTC.

This clone occurred a few times. The rearrangement joins TRBV7-8 to TRBJ2-7; D may be TRBD1 (6 bases). The V and J ends lost 5 bases and 0 bases respectively, with 11 bases between them. CDR1 is SGHVS and CDR2 is FQNEAQ in the germline V gene. This CDR3 is built from 14 residues. CDR3 nucleotide sequence: TGTGCCAGCAGCATTGACAGGAACTCCTACGAGCAGTACTTC. It specifies CASSIDRNSYEQYF.

The chain joins TRBV7-8 to TRBJ2-7, with 9 bases aligning to TRBD2. J lost 2 bases, V lost 5 bases, and 10 bases had no gene match. Germline CDR1 reads SGHVS; CDR2 reads FQNEAQ. The CDR3 covers 16 residues. The CDR3 sequence is CASSIGGGRVTYEQYF. As DNA, the CDR3 is TGTGCCAGCAGCATAGGCGGCGGGAGGGTTACCTACGAGCAGTACTTC.

This clone has a count of ten or more. The gene calls are TRBV27 and TRBJ2-6; weak D call: TRBD1 (5 bases). Per the germline V gene, CDR1 is MNHEY and CDR2 is SMNVEV (reference sequence). This CDR3 region has 16 residues. The ends were cut back, 7 bases at V and 0 bases at J, with 13 bases in the middle. The CDR3 sequence: CASKEGVNSGANVLTF. DNA for the CDR3: TGTGCCAGCAAGGAAGGGGTCAACTCTGGGGCCAACGTCCTGACTTTC.